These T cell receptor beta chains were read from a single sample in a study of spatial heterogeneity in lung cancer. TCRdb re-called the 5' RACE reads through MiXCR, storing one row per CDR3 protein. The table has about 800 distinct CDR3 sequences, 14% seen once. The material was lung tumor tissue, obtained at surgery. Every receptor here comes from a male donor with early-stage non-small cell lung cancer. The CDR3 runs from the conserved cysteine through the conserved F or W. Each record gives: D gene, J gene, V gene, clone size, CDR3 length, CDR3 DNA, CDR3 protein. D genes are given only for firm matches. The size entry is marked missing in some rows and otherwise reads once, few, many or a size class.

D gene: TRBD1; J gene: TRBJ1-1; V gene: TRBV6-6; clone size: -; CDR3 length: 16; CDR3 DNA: TGTGCCAGCAGTTACTCGGACAGGGGGCGAGGAACTGAAGCTTTCTTT; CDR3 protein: CASSYSDRGRGTEAFF
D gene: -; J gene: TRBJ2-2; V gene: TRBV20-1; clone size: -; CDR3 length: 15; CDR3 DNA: TGCAGTGCAAGAGGCGCGAGGACGAACACCGGGGAGCTGTTTTTT; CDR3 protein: CSARGARTNTGELFF
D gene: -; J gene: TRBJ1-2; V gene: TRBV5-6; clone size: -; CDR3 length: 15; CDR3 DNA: TGTGCCAGCAGCTTGGGTATCGCAGCTAACTATGGCTACACCTTC; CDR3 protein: CASSLGIAANYGYTF
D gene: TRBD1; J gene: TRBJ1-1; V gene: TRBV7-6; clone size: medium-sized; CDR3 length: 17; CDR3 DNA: TGTGCCAGCAGCTTAGAGGGGACAGGGGCGATCCGAACTGAAGCTTTCTTT; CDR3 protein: CASSLEGTGAIRTEAFF
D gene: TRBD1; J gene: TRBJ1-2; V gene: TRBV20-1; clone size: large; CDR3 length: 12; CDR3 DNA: TGCAGTGCCTCGCCCAGGGGGCACGTCTACACCTTC; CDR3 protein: CSASPRGHVYTF
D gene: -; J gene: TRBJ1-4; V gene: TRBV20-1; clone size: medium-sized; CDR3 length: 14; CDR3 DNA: TGCAGTGCTAGCTTTGGGGGCGGGAATGAAAAACTGTTTTTT; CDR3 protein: CSASFGGGNEKLFF
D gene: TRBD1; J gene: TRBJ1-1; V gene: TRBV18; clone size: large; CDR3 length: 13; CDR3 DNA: TGTGCCAGCTCACCTAGGGACAGGGCCGATGCTTTCTTT; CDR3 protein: CASSPRDRADAFF
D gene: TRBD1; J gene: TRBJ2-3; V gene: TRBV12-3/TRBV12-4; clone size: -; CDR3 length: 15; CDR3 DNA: TGTGCCAGCAGTCCTACCGGACAGGGTACAGATACGCAGTATTTT; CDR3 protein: CASSPTGQGTDTQYF
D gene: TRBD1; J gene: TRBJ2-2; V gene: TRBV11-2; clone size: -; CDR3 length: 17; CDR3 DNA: TGTGCCAGCAGCTACGCACTCGGACAGGGAGACACCGGGGAGCTGTTTTTT; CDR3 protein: CASSYALGQGDTGELFF
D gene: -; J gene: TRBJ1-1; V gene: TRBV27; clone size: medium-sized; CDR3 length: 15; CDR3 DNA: TGTGCCAGCAGTTTATCACGGGCGGAGAACACTGAAGCTTTCTTT; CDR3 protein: CASSLSRAENTEAFF
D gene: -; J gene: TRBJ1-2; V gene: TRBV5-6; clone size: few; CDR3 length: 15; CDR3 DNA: TGTGCCAGCAGCTTGGCGGGGCGAATTAACTATGGCTACACCTTC; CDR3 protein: CASSLAGRINYGYTF
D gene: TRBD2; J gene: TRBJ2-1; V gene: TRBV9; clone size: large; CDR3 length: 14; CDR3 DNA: TGTGCCAGCAGCGTCCGTACTAGCGACCATGAGCAGTTCTTC; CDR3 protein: CASSVRTSDHEQFF
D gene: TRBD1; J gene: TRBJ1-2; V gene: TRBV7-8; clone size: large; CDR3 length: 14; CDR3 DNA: TGTGCCAGCAGCTGGGGCGGGACAGGGGTTGGCTACACCTTC; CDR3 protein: CASSWGGTGVGYTF
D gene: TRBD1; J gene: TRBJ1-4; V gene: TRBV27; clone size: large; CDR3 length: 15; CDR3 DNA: TGTGCCAGCAGCTGGGCCGGGACAGGGTATGAAAAACTGTTTTTT; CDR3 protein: CASSWAGTGYEKLFF
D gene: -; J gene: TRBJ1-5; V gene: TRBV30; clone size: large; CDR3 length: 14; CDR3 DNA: TGTGCCTGGAGTGTACAGGCCCCGAATCAGCCCCAGCATTTT; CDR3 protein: CAWSVQAPNQPQHF
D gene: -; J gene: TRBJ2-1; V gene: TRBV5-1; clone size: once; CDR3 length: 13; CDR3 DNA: TGCGCCAGCAGCTTGGACACGTACAATGAGCAGTTCTTC; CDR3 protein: CASSLDTYNEQFF